This TCR beta chain stems from a study of blood T cell repertoires in COVID-19. Overall study: Some COVID-19 samples were acute and others convalescent; all came from the United States, Italy and Spain. PBMCs, B-cell-depleted T cells, or T cells provided the cDNA or gDNA that made up the material.

TCRdb's table, derived via immunoSEQ multiplex PCR, lists solely in-frame clones and lacks some. The sample holds some 200,000 clones, roughly four fifths seen once. Between the trimmed V and J ends, which lost 5 bases and 3 bases, there was a span of 8 bases. Germline-derived CDR1 and CDR2 are SGHTS and YDEGEE. There are 12 residues in the CDR3. The chain uses TRBV5-8 and TRBJ1-1; the D is unclear. Sequencing was done on a sample of peripheral blood. This receptor was obtained from a woman in her 40s with acute or convalescent COVID-19. CDR3 in DNA: TGTGCCAGCAGGACTCTATACACTGAAGCTTTCTTT. This sequence encodes CASRTLYTEAFF.